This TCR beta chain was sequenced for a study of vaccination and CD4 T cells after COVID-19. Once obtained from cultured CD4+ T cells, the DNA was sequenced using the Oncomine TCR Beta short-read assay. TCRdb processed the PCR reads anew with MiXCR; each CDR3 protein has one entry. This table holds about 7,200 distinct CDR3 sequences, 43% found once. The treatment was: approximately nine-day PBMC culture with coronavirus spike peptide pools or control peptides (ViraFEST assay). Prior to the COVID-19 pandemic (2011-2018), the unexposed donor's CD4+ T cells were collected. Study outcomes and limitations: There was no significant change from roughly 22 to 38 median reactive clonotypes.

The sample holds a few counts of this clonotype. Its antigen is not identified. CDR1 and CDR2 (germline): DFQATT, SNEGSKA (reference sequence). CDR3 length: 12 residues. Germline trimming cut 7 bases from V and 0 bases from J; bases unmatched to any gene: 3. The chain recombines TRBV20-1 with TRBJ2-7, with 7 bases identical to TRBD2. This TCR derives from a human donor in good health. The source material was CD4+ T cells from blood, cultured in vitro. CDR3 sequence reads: CSVGGSSYEQYF. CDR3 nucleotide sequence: TGCAGTGTTGGCGGGAGCTCCTACGAGCAGTACTTC.